This entry is about one TCR beta chain. Its antigen is unidentified. The PCR ran on 60 Vbeta and 13 Jbeta primers. Method: immunoSEQ multiplex PCR; TCRdb's copy keeps in-frame clones and lacks some. Of some 110,000 clones listed, more than 75% are singletons. This sample was included in a study of cytomegalovirus exposure and HLA in healthy donors. V was cut by 3 bases and J by 0 bases, with 21 bases left in between. This CDR3 comprises 19 residues. In germline, CDR1 is MDHEN, CDR2 SYDVKM. Study results and caveats: The CMV antigen specificity of a few CMV-associated chains was confirmed through in vitro analysis.

This sequence originates from a woman in her forties or fifties in good health and CMV-seropositive. The sample consisted of PBMCs. V gene TRBV28 combines with J gene TRBJ1-5; weak D call: TRBD1 (6 bases). The CDR3 here is CASSFLLTGLLDSNQPQHF. CDR3 nucleotide sequence: TGTGCCAGCAGTTTTCTGTTGACAGGCTTATTGGATAGCAATCAGCCCCAGCATTTT. Supplemented by reference TRBV28 and TRBJ1-5, the full variable domain reads DVKVTQSSRYLVKRTGEKVFLECVQDMDHENMFWYRQDPGLGLRLIYFSYDVKMKEKGDIPEGYSVSREKKERFSLILESASTNQTSMYLCASSFLLTGLLDSNQPQHFGDGTRLSIL.